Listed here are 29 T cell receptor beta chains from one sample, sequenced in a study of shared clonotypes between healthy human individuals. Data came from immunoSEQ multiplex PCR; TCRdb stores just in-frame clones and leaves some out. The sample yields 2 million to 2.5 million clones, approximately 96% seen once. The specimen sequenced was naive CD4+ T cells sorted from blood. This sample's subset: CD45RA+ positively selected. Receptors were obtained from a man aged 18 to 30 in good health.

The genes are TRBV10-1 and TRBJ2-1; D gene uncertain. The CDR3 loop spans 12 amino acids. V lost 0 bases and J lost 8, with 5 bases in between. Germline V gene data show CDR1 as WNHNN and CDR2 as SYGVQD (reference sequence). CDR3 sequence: CASSESSHEQFF. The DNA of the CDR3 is TGCGCCAGCAGTGAGTCTAGCCATGAGCAGTTCTTC.

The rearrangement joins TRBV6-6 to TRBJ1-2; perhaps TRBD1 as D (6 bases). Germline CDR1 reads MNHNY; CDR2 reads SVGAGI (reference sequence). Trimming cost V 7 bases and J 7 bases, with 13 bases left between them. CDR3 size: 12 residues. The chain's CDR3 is CASTTGGAGYTF. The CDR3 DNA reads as TGTGCCAGCACCACGGGGGGGGCTGGCTACACCTTC.

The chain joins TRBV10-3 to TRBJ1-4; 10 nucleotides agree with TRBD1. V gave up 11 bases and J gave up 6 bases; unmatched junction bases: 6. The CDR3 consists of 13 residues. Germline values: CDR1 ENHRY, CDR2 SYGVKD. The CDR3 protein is CASRQGAYEKLFF. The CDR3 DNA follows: TGTGCCTCCCGACAGGGGGCGTATGAAAAACTGTTTTTT.

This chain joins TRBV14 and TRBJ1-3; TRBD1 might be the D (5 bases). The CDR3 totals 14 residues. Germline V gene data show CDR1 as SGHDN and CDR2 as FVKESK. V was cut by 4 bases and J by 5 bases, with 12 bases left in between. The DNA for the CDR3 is TGTGCCAGCAGCCGGGAGGGGCCGAGAAACACCATATATTTT. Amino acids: CASSREGPRNTIYF.

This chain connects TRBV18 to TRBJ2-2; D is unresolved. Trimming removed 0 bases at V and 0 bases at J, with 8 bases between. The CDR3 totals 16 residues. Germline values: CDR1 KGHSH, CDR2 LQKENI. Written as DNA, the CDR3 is TGTGCCAGCTCACCACCTTCAGCTCCGAACACCGGGGAGCTGTTTTTT. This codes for CASSPPSAPNTGELFF.

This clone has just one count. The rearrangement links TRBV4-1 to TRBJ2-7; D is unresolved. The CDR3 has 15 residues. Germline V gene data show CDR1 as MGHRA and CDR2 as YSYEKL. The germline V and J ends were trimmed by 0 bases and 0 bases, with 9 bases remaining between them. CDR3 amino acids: CASSQDGQPSYEQYF. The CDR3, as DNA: TGCGCCAGCAGCCAAGACGGGCAGCCCTCCTACGAGCAGTACTTC.

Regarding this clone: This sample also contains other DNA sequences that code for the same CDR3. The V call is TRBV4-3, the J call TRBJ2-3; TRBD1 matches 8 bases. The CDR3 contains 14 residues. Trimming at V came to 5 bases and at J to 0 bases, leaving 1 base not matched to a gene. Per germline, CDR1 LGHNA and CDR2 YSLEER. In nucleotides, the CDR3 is TGCGCCAGCAGCAGGGACAGGAGCACAGATACGCAGTATTTT. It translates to CASSRDRSTDTQYF.

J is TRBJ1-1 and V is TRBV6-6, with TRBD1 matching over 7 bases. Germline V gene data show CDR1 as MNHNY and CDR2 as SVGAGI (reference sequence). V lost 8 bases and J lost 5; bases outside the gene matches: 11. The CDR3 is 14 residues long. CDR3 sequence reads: CASENRGFGTEAFF. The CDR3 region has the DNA TGTGCCAGCGAAAACAGGGGATTCGGGACTGAAGCTTTCTTT.

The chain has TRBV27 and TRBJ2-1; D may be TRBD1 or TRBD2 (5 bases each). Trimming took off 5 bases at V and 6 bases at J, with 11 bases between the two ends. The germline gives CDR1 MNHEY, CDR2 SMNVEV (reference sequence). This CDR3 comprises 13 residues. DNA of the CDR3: TGTGCCAGCAGTAGGCAGGGACGCAATGAGCAGTTCTTC. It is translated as CASSRQGRNEQFF.

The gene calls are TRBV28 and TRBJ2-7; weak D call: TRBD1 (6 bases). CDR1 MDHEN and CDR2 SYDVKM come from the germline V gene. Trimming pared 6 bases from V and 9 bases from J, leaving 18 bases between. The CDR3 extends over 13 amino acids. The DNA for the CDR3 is TGTGCCAGCAGAGGTACAGGGACCGAGGGGCAGTACTTC. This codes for CASRGTGTEGQYF.

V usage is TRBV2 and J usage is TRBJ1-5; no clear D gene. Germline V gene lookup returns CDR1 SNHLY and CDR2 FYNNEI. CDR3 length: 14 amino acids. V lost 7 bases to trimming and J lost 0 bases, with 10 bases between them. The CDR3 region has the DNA TGTGCCAGCACGGAAGGGCTTAGCAATCAGCCCCAGCATTTT. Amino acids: CASTEGLSNQPQHF.

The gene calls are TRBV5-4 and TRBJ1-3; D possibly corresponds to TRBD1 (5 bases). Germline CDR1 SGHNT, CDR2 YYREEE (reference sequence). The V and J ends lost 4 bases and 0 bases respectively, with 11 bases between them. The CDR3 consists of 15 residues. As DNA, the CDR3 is TGTGCCAGCAGCCCGGCGGGGGGCTCTGGAAACACCATATATTTT. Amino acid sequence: CASSPAGGSGNTIYF.

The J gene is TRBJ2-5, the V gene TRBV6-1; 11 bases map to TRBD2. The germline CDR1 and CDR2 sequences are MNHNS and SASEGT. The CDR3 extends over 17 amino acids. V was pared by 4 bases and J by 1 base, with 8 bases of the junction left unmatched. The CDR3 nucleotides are TGTGCCAGCAGTGGACGGACTAGCGGGCTGATCCAAGAGACCCAGTACTTC. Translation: CASSGRTSGLIQETQYF.

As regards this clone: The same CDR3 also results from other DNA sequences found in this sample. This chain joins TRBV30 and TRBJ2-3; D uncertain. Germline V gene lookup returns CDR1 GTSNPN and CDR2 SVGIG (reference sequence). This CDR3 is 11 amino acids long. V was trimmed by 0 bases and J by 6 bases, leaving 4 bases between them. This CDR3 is CAWSVTDTQYF. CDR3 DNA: TGTGCCTGGAGTGTAACGGATACGCAGTATTTT.

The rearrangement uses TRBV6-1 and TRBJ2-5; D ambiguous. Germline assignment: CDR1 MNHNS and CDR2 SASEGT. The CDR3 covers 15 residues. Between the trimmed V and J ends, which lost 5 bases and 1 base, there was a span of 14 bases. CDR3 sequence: CASSIEQGFQETQYF. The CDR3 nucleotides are TGTGCCAGCAGTATCGAACAAGGGTTCCAAGAGACCCAGTACTTC.

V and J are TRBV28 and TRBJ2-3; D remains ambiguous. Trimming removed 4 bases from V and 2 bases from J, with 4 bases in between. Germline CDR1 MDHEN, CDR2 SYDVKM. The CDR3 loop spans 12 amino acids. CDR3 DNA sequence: TGTGCCAGCAGTTCGCCCACAGATACGCAGTATTTT. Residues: CASSSPTDTQYF.

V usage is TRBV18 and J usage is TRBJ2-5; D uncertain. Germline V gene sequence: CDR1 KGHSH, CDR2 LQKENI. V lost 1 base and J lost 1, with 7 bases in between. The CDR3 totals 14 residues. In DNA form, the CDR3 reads TGTGCCAGCTCACCACGTTCAGGCCAAGAGACCCAGTACTTC. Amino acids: CASSPRSGQETQYF.

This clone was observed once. In DNA, the CDR3 is TGTGCCAGTAGTTCCCGGTCCTACGAGCAGTACTTC. Residues: CASSSRSYEQYF. V and J are TRBV19 and TRBJ2-7; D not certain. The V end lost 5 bases, the J end lost 1 base, and 6 bases lay between the germline ends. Looked up from germline, CDR1 is LNHDA and CDR2 is SQIVND (reference sequence). This CDR3 has 12 residues.

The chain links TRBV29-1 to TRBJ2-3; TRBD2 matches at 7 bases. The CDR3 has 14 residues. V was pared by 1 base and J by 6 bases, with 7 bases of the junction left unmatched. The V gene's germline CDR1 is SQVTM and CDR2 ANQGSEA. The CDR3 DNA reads TGCAGCGTTGAAGCCCTGCGGGGGTCGGATACGCAGTATTTT. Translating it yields CSVEALRGSDTQYF.

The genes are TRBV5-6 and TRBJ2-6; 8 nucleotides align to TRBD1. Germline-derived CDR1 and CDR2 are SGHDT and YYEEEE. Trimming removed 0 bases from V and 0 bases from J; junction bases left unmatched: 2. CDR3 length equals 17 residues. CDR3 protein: CASSLGGQASGANVLTF. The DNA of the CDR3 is TGTGCCAGCAGCTTGGGGGGACAGGCCTCTGGGGCCAACGTCCTGACTTTC.

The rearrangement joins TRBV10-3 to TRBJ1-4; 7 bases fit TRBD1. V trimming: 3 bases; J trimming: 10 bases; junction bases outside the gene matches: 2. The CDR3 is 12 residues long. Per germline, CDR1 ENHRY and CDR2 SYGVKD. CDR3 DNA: TGTGCCATCAGTGACCAGGGGGGAAAACTGTTTTTT. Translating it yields CAISDQGGKLFF.

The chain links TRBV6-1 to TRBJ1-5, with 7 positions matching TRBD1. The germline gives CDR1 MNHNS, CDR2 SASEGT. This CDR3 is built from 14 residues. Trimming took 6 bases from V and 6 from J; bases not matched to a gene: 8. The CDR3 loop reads CASRETGFRQPQHF. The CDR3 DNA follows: TGTGCCAGCAGGGAGACAGGGTTCCGTCAGCCCCAGCATTTT.

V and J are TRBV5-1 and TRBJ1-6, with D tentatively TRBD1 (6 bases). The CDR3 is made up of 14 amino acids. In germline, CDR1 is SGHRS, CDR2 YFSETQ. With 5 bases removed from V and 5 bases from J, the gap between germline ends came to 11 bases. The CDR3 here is CASSRTVNNSPLHF. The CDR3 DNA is TGCGCCAGCAGTCGGACAGTTAATAATTCACCCCTCCACTTT.

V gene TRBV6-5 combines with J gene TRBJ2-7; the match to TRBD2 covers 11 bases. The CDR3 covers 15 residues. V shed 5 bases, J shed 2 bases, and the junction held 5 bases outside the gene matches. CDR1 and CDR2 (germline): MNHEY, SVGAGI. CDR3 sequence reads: CASSTLTSGTYEQYF. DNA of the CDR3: TGTGCCAGCAGTACCTTGACTAGCGGGACCTACGAGCAGTACTTC.

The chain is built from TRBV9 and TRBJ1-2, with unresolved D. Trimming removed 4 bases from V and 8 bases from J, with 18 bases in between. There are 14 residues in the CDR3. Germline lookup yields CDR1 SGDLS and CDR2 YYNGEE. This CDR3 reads CASSSGWGLEGYTF. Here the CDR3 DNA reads TGTGCCAGCAGCTCAGGATGGGGTTTAGAGGGCTACACCTTC.

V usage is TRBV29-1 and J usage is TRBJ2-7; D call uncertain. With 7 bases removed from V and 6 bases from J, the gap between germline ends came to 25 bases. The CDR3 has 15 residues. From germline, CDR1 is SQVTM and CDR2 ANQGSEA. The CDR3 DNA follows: TGCAGCGCCAGGCTGGGTACAGTCGAGATTGGCGAGCAGTACTTC. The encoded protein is CSARLGTVEIGEQYF.

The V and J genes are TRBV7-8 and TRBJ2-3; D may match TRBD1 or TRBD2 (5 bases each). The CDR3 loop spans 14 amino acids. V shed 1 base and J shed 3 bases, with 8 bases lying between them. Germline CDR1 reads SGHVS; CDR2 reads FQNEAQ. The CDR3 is CASSLGGDTDTQYF. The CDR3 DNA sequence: TGTGCCAGCAGCTTAGGAGGGGATACAGATACGCAGTATTTT.

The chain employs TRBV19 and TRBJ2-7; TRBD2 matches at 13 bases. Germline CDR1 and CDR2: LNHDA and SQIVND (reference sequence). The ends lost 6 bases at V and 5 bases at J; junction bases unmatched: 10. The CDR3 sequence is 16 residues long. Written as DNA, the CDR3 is TGTGCCAGTAGGGCCCGGACTAGCGGGAGACCGGACGAGCAGTACTTC. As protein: CASRARTSGRPDEQYF.

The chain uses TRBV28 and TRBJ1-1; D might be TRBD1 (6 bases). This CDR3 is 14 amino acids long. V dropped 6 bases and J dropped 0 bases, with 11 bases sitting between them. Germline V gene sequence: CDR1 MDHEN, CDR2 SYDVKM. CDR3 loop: CASRDTGMNTEAFF. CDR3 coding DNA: TGTGCCAGCAGGGACACAGGGATGAACACTGAAGCTTTCTTT.